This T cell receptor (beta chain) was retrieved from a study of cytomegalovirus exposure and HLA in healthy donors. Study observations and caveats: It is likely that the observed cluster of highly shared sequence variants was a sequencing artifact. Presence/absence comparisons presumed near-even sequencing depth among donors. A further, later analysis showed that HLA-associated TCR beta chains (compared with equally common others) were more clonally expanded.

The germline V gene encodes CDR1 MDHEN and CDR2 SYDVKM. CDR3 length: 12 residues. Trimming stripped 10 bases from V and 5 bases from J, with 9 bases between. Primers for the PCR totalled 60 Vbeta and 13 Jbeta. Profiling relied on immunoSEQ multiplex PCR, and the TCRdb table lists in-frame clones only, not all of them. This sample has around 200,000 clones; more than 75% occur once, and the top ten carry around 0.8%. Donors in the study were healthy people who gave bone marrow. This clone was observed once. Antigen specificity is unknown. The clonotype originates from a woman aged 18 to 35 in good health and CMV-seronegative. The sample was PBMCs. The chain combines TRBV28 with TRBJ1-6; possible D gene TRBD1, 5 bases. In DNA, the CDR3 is TGTGCCACCTGGACAAATAATTCACCCCTCCACTTT. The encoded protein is CATWTNNSPLHF.